These T cell receptor beta chains were read from a single sample in a study of PD-L1 blockade in urothelial cancer. Measured with immunoSEQ multiplex PCR; TCRdb has only the in-frame clones, and not every one. The sample comprises 83,000 or so clones, less than 85% of which are singletons, and under 10% rests with the top ten. The sequencing used PBMCs, collected around atezolizumab (anti-PD-L1) treatment. These receptors were obtained from a man aged 70-80 years with urothelial cancer. CDR3s include the opening cysteine and the closing phenylalanine or tryptophan. The D gene is left open where the match is weak. Only part of the rows carry a size: once, few, many, or a class if the clone is expanded.

TRBJ2-6 | - | - | TRBV2 | CASSAQGSGANVLTF | TGTGCCAGCAGTGCACAGGGCTCTGGGGCCAACGTCCTGACTTTC
TRBJ2-1 | - | - | TRBV20-1 | CSARPHNEQFF | TGCAGTGCTAGACCTCACAATGAGCAGTTCTTC
TRBJ2-1 | TRBD1 | - | TRBV6-6 | CASAFTRGHEQFF | TGTGCCAGCGCCTTCACTAGGGGGCATGAGCAGTTCTTC
TRBJ2-7 | TRBD2 | - | TRBV2 | CASRLSSGGAGSYEQYF | TGTGCCAGCCGGTTGTCTAGCGGGGGGGCCGGGAGCTACGAGCAGTACTTC
TRBJ2-1 | - | - | TRBV5-6 | CASGWATDEQFF | TGTGCCAGCGGCTGGGCTACAGATGAGCAGTTCTTC
TRBJ2-3 | - | - | TRBV2 | CASRRTVVTDTQYF | TGTGCCAGCAGGAGGACAGTTGTCACAGATACGCAGTATTTT
TRBJ2-7 | TRBD2 | - | TRBV6-5 | CASSRLAGSSYEQYF | TGTGCCAGCAGCCGACTAGCGGGCTCCTCCTACGAGCAGTACTTC
TRBJ2-7 | - | medium-sized | TRBV19 | CASSIQGGYEQYF | TGTGCCAGTAGTATACAGGGGGGCTACGAGCAGTACTTC
TRBJ1-2 | - | - | TRBV19 | CASSIGEGGGFGGYTF | TGTGCCAGTAGTATAGGGGAGGGCGGAGGATTTGGCGGCTACACCTTC
TRBJ2-1 | - | - | TRBV5-4 | CASSVYNNEQFF | TGTGCCAGCAGCGTTTACAACAATGAGCAGTTCTTC
TRBJ2-7 | TRBD1 | - | TRBV29-1 | CSVADRANSYEQYF | TGCAGCGTTGCGGACAGGGCGAACTCCTACGAGCAGTACTTC
TRBJ2-3 | TRBD2 | - | TRBV2 | CASSEPTSADTQYF | TGTGCCAGCAGTGAACCTACTAGCGCCGATACGCAGTATTTT
TRBJ2-7 | TRBD2 | - | TRBV27 | CASSRRERYEQYF | TGTGCCAGCAGTCGGCGGGAGAGATACGAGCAGTACTTC
TRBJ2-2 | - | few | TRBV12-5 | CASGMEWAAGELFF | TGTGCTAGTGGCATGGAATGGGCTGCCGGGGAGCTGTTTTTT
TRBJ1-4 | - | - | TRBV30 | CAWSPGYNEKLFF | TGTGCCTGGAGTCCAGGGTATAATGAAAAACTGTTTTTT
TRBJ2-3 | TRBD2 | - | TRBV5-5 | CASSLGLADTDTQYF | TGTGCCAGCAGCTTGGGGCTAGCGGACACAGATACGCAGTATTTT
TRBJ2-1 | TRBD1 | - | TRBV19 | CASSILPGQGFNEQFF | TGTGCCAGTAGTATCCTCCCGGGACAGGGTTTCAATGAGCAGTTCTTC
TRBJ1-2 | TRBD1 | - | TRBV5-4 | CASRQTGGGYGYTF | TGTGCCAGCAGACAGACAGGGGGCGGCTATGGCTACACCTTC